Below are 2 T cell receptor beta chains sequenced from a single sample in a study of beta chain features in type 1 diabetes. Since all of the isolated RNA was reverse transcribed, expressed TCRB transcripts were what got sequenced. Measured with immunoSEQ multiplex PCR; TCRdb has only the in-frame clones, and not every one. This table has 100,000 to 150,000 clones, over 15% appearing once. For these TCRs, the target antigens are not known. General observations from the study: A moderate, significant TCRB CDR3 shortening appeared in type 1 diabetes across four CD4+ subsets.

Sequencing input: central memory CD4+ T cells from blood. All receptors derive from a man younger than 40 with type 1 diabetes.

By frequency in the sample, this clone is medium-sized. The V call is TRBV19, the J call TRBJ2-3; 7 bases fit TRBD2. This CDR3 contains 16 residues. Losses at the gene ends were 3 bases for V and 6 bases for J; bases not matched to a gene: 12. CDR1 is LNHDA and CDR2 is SQIVND in the germline V gene (reference sequence). The CDR3 is CASSISPSGVRDTQYF. The CDR3 DNA sequence: TGTGCCAGTAGTATCTCCCCAAGCGGGGTAAGGGATACGCAGTATTTT.

The gene calls are TRBV9 and TRBJ1-5; no firm D call. V was shortened by 0 bases and J by 0 bases, with 7 bases between the two germline ends. CDR1 is SGDLS and CDR2 is YYNGEE in the germline V gene. The length of the CDR3 is 15 residues. CDR3 in amino acids: CASSVGQHSNQPQHF. CDR3 bases: TGTGCCAGCAGCGTAGGACAACATAGCAATCAGCCCCAGCATTTT.